This T cell receptor (beta chain) was obtained from a study of blood T cell repertoires in COVID-19. Study-level information: Sites in the United States, Italy and Spain provided acute and convalescent COVID-19 samples. PBMCs, B-cell-depleted T cells, or T cells provided the cDNA or gDNA that made up the material.

As handled by the study authors: Reference gene primer amplification gave estimated nucleated cell counts. Data came from immunoSEQ multiplex PCR; TCRdb stores just in-frame clones and leaves some out. V, J and clone size are taken as reported in that table, and D and trimming were inferred from the DNA itself. The repertoire includes about 70,000 clones, 80% to 90% of them detected once, and 1.4% to 1.5% sits in the top ten. The TCR originated in a woman aged 60-75 years with acute or convalescent COVID-19. The sequenced sample consisted of peripheral blood.

CDR3 bases: TGCGCCAGCAGCTTGGCCACGGGAATTAGCTGTGGAGGCAATCAGCCCCAGCATTTT. This sequence encodes CASSLATGISCGGNQPQHF. This chain joins TRBV5-1 and TRBJ1-5; the D is unclear. Trimming stripped 0 bases from V and 2 bases from J, with 21 bases between. CDR3 length: 19 residues. Looked up from germline, CDR1 is SGHRS and CDR2 is YFSETQ.